Below, 15 T cell receptor beta chains from the same sample are listed, as sequenced in a study of blood T cell repertoires in COVID-19 (TCRdb year 2020). Library preparation used the immunoSEQ multiplex PCR assay. The clones in this table, taken by TCRdb from immuneACCESS, are in-frame only. Not every clone is retained; where verified, under half of the shortfall comes from an unresolved V gene, and the cause of the rest is unknown. The sample table records more than 85,000 clones; 75% to 80% of these occur just once. 16% of the sample is in the top ten clones. Sequenced material: peripheral blood. Source of these receptors: a woman of 80 years or more with active or convalescent COVID-19.

J is TRBJ2-2 and V is TRBV5-4; 9 bases match TRBD2. The junction had 13 bases not matched to a gene; V was cut back by 6 bases and J by 4 bases. There are 17 residues in the CDR3. Germline-derived CDR1 and CDR2 are SGHNT and YYREEE (reference sequence). CDR3 in DNA: TGTGCCAGCACCCCTACCGGACTAGCGATGGGCACCGGGGAGCTGTTTTTT. As protein: CASTPTGLAMGTGELFF.

This CDR3 is CASSVQPGAVGLGYTF. The CDR3 region has the DNA TGTGCCAGCAGCGTGCAACCTGGGGCAGTCGGTCTAGGCTACACCTTC. The V gene is TRBV9, the J gene TRBJ1-2, with D maybe TRBD1 (5 bases). CDR1 is SGDLS, CDR2 YYNGEE, per germline. This CDR3 has 16 amino acids. V was cut by 2 bases and J by 8 bases, with 22 bases left in between. The variable domain in full, with the rest retrieved from reference TRBV9 and TRBJ1-2, is DSGVTQTPKHLITATGQRVTLRCSPRSGDLSVYWYQQSLDQGLQFLIQYYNGEERAKGNILERFSAQQFPDLHSELNLSSLELGDSALYFCASSVQPGAVGLGYTFGSGTRLTVV.

This chain connects TRBV7-9 to TRBJ1-6; no definite D call. Germline V lookup: CDR1 SEHNR, CDR2 FQNEAQ (reference sequence). Trimming removed 8 bases from V and 0 bases from J, with 11 bases in between. The length of the CDR3 is 15 residues. The CDR3 region has the DNA TGTGCCAGCGGAGGCAGCGACTCCTATAATTCACCCCTCCACTTT. Translating gives CASGGSDSYNSPLHF.

The V and J genes are TRBV7-2 and TRBJ1-5; D gene ambiguous. V dropped 2 bases and J dropped 0 bases, with 14 bases sitting between them. Per the germline V gene, CDR1 is SGHTA and CDR2 is FQGNSA. CDR3 length equals 17 residues. DNA for the CDR3: TGTGCCAGCAGCTTAAGCCCCCGAAGAGATAGCAATCAGCCCCAGCATTTT. This gives the protein CASSLSPRRDSNQPQHF.

The chain employs TRBV28 and TRBJ1-5, with D possibly matching TRBD1 (5 bases). CDR3 length: 16 amino acids. Germline lookup yields CDR1 MDHEN and CDR2 SYDVKM. V lost 4 bases and J 6 bases, leaving 19 bases between the germline ends. The CDR3 reads CASSSQGAIVSQPQHF. CDR3 nucleotides: TGTGCCAGCAGTTCCCAGGGCGCGATAGTCAGTCAGCCCCAGCATTTT.

This chain links TRBV5-1 with TRBJ1-1; possibly TRBD1 for D (6 bases). There are 16 residues in the CDR3. V shed 0 bases and J shed 1 base, with 13 bases lying between them. Germline loops: CDR1 SGHRS, CDR2 YFSETQ. CDR3 loop: CASSLGAGVGNTEAFF. The CDR3 DNA sequence: TGCGCCAGCAGCTTGGGGGCAGGGGTCGGGAACACTGAAGCTTTCTTT. The full variable domain, completed using reference TRBV5-1 and TRBJ1-1, is KAGVTQTPRYLIKTRGQQVTLSCSPISGHRSVSWYQQTPGQGLQFLFEYFSETQRNKGNFPGRFSGRQFSNSRSEMNVSTLELGDSALYLCASSLGAGVGNTEAFFGQGTRLTVV.

As to this clone: Other DNA sequences in the same sample also yield this CDR3. This chain joins TRBV27 and TRBJ2-3; 7 bases fit TRBD1. The ends lost 5 bases at V and 4 bases at J; junction bases unmatched: 6. The CDR3 contains 14 residues. CDR1 MNHEY and CDR2 SMNVEV come from the germline V gene (reference sequence). CDR3 DNA: TGTGCCAGCAGTCTAGGCCAGGGGGCAGATACGCAGTATTTT. This codes for CASSLGQGADTQYF.

The rearrangement joins TRBV6-4 to TRBJ2-1, with 7 bases that match TRBD1. The CDR3 contains 13 residues. Germline V CDR1 and CDR2: MRHNA, SNTAGT. Unmatched junction bases numbered 4, after V lost 5 bases and J lost 6 bases. In DNA form, the CDR3 reads TGTGCCAGCAGTCTGGACAGGTTCAATGAGCAGTTCTTC. Its protein product is CASSLDRFNEQFF.

The gene calls are TRBV2 and TRBJ2-7; tentative D call: TRBD1 (5 bases). This CDR3 has 15 residues. Deletions cut 3 bases from V and 1 base from J, with 13 bases between. The germline V gene encodes CDR1 SNHLY and CDR2 FYNNEI. Here the CDR3 reads CASSDPPRASYEQYF. In DNA, the CDR3 is TGTGCCAGCAGTGACCCCCCCAGGGCATCCTACGAGCAGTACTTC. Complete variable domain (other parts from reference TRBV2 and TRBJ2-7): EPEVTQTPSHQVTQMGQEVILRCVPISNHLYFYWYRQILGQKVEFLVSFYNNEISEKSEIFDDQFSVERPDGSNFTLKIRSTKLEDSAMYFCASSDPPRASYEQYFGPGTRLTVT.

The chain combines TRBV28 with TRBJ1-2; the D is unclear. The CDR3 runs to 12 residues. The germline V gene has CDR1 MDHEN and CDR2 SYDVKM. Trimming cost V 3 bases and J 1 base, with 3 bases left between them. The CDR3 region has the DNA TGTGCCAGCAGTTTCCTTAACTATGGCTACACCTTC. Protein product: CASSFLNYGYTF.

The chain is built from TRBV27 and TRBJ1-6, with 8 nucleotides matching TRBD1. The J segment lost 10 bases and the V segment lost 2 bases, leaving 13 bases of the junction unmatched. The CDR3 loop spans 17 amino acids. From germline, CDR1 is MNHEY and CDR2 SMNVEV (reference sequence). CDR3 amino acids: CASSLRNPDRVDSPLHF. Written as DNA, the CDR3 is TGTGCCAGCAGTTTACGAAATCCGGACAGGGTGGACTCACCCCTCCACTTT.

The chain recombines TRBV5-4 with TRBJ2-1, with 8 nucleotides matching TRBD2. CDR1 and CDR2 from the germline V gene are SGHNT and YYREEE (reference sequence). The CDR3 spans 17 residues. V was clipped by 3 bases and J by 8 bases; unmatched bases: 16. The CDR3 coding sequence is TGTGCCAGCAGCTCGGGAGGTAGAAGCGGGAGTTCGTATGAGCAGTTCTTC. Translating it yields CASSSGGRSGSSYEQFF.

This chain uses TRBV4-2 with TRBJ1-2; D uncertain. V was cut by 1 base and J by 7 bases, with 13 bases left in between. This CDR3 comprises 14 residues. The V gene's germline CDR1 is LGHNA and CDR2 YNFKEQ. CDR3 protein: CASSQGYAVAGYTF. In nucleotides, the CDR3 is TGTGCCAGCAGCCAAGGATATGCGGTGGCTGGCTACACCTTC.

V is TRBV10-2 and J is TRBJ2-2, with D possibly being TRBD2 (5 bases). This CDR3 contains 14 residues. CDR1 is WSHSY and CDR2 is SAAADI in the germline V gene. Trimming shortened V by 6 bases and J by 4 bases, and 12 bases separated the two germline ends. The DNA of the CDR3 is TGCGCCAGCAGGAGGGCAGAGCCCACCGGGGAGCTGTTTTTT. It is translated as CASRRAEPTGELFF.

The V and J genes are TRBV7-3 and TRBJ2-7; 13 bases align to TRBD2. CDR3 length equals 15 residues. Germline V gene sequence: CDR1 SGHTA, CDR2 FQGTGA. Trimming took 5 bases from V and 2 from J; bases not matched to a gene: 3. The CDR3 reads CASSLGLAGAYEQYF. In DNA, the CDR3 is TGTGCCAGCAGCCTAGGACTAGCGGGAGCCTACGAGCAGTACTTC.